The T cell receptor (beta chain) under discussion was sequenced for a study of graft-versus-host responses after intestinal transplantation (dated by TCRdb to 2020 to 2023). The study in broad terms: The transplants that recipients received were multivisceral, liver-intestinal, or isolated intestinal. Every recipient was given anti-thymocyte globulin induction, followed by roughly 3 years of maintenance tacrolimus and steroids. After intestinal transplantation, graft-versus-host and host-versus-graft alloreactive T cell clones in the graft, circulation and bone marrow were tracked using bulk TCR-beta CDR3 sequencing. To identify alloreactive clones, pre-transplant mixed lymphocyte reaction products were sequenced and then compared with unstimulated pre-transplant donor and recipient T cells. A cohort of approximately 24 intestinal transplant recipients, including one retransplant, was enrolled, and a few patients lacking pretransplant specimens were excluded. A peak of at least 4% donor T cells among recipient peripheral blood mononuclear cells was the definition used for donor T cell macrochimerism. Instead of going to the commercial service, samples from a few later patients were sequenced in-house on an Illumina MiSeq and processed with MiXCR.

The paper as a whole reports these results and caveats: GvH clones were found in recipient bone marrow, and some of the GvH clones appeared earlier in ileal mucosa or blood, which is consistent with an intestinal mucosal origin. Early after transplant, peak levels of circulating GvH clones were associated with declines in HvG clones. High GvH to HvG T cell clonal ratios were observed in the allografts of patients with donor T cell macrochimerism. The relatively low number and heterogeneity of intestinal transplant patients limited the conclusions.

According to the study, the label for this sample's time point signals: cells obtained before transplantation from donor or recipient. CD3+CD4+ and CD3+CD8+ populations were FACS-sorted from unstimulated pre-transplant donor and recipient cells taken from spleen or lymph nodes. As concerns this clone: Its antigen is still unknown. No much larger clonotype is one base removed from it; base qualities were not supplied.

The library was obtained by the immunoSEQ multiplex PCR assay. For most patients, genomic DNA was isolated using the Qiagen DNeasy Blood and Tissue Kit and was shipped frozen to Adaptive Biotechnologies for TCR sequencing. Adaptive Biotechnologies carried out high-throughput TCR-beta CDR3 sequencing of genomic DNA for most patients. As for how the authors treated the data: Adaptive's ImmunoSEQ software supplied the TCR sequencing data for about 18 patients, while MiXCR and VDJtools were used to process three other patients. CD4 versus CD8 sorting errors were corrected by removing sequences found in both subsets at a frequency ratio below 5:1. Because the origin of CDR3 nucleotide sequences shared between donor and recipient could not be assigned, those sequences were removed. Alloreactive clones required at least 2-fold expansion over unstimulated cells and minimum CFSE-low frequency of 0.002% (template counts) or 0.001% (read counts). Mappable clones were those detected in sequenced pre-transplant spleen, lymph node, or MLR CFSE-low populations of the donor or recipient. The cumulative frequency of alloreactive clones was calculated as a percentage of all sequences, weighted by copy number. Here the immuneACCESS table is served through TCRdb, limited to in-frame sequences with V and J called. Missing clones are a known gap in these copies; in checked studies unresolved V genes cover under half, and the rest lacks a known reason. D and trimming were read from the DNA, whereas the V and J calls and clone size are those reported in that table. The sample table shows about 94,000 clones, and over 75% are seen once. Of the sample, around 0.5% falls within the top ten clones.

This sequence originates from a human donor who received an intestinal transplant. Sample: unstimulated CD8+ T cells sorted from spleen or lymph node cells, taken before intestinal transplant.

The CDR3 protein: CASSFRRRGNTGELFF. The nucleotide sequence is TGTGCCAGCAGTTTTCGACGGAGAGGGAACACCGGGGAGCTGTTTTTT. The chain employs TRBV5-6 and TRBJ2-2, with no confidently assigned D gene. For CDR1 and CDR2, the germline V gene lists SGHDT and YYEEEE. Trimming takes 5 bases from V and 1 base from J, and the germline ends sit 15 bases apart. The CDR3, from cysteine to phenylalanine, totals 16 residues. Here the CDR3 DNA is all that survives: 48 bases in frame from base 1. Extended through the reference TRBV5-6 and TRBJ2-2 proteins, this CDR3 yields the full variable domain: DAGVTQSPTHLIKTRGQQVTLRCSPKSGHDTVSWYQQALGQGPQFIFQYYEEEERQRGNFPDRFSGHQFPNYSSELNVNALLLGDSALYLCASSFRRRGNTGELFFGEGSRLTVL.